The clone carrying this T cell receptor (beta chain) was observed a handful of times. This entry comes from a study of T-cell reconstitution after alpha-beta-depleted transplantation in children. Deletions cut 6 bases from V and 7 bases from J, with 13 bases between. Germline values: CDR1 SNHLY, CDR2 FYNNEI. The CDR3 is 13 amino acids. Preparation of the TCRbeta library involved a method that used unique molecular identifiers. Each CDR3 protein gets one entry after TCRdb re-called the PCR reads with MiXCR. Among 250,000 to 300,000 distinct CDR3 sequences listed, about a tenth were seen once. Specimen: PBMCs from the stem cell graft donor, collected from the stem cell graft. The clonotype comes from a human donor who donated a stem cell graft to a child with SCID. This chain joins TRBV2 and TRBJ2-1, with D perhaps TRBD1 or TRBD2 (5 bases each). CDR3 sequence (DNA): TGTGCCAGCAGCTTCGAGGGGAGAAATGAGCAGTTCTTC. Amino acid sequence: CASSFEGRNEQFF.